This T cell receptor beta chain was sequenced in a study of memory CD4+ T cells and cytomegalovirus serostatus. The sort gate was single viable CD3+CD4+CD8-CD45RO+ cells for memory CD4+ T cells. Serum IgG to CMV pp150, pp28, p38 and p52 defined serostatus. Original handling: After removing out-of-frame reads, 2 million to 2.5 million distinct TCRbeta sequences remained. Sequenced by immunoSEQ multiplex PCR; TCRdb stores in-frame clones only, minus some. D and trimming were read from the DNA, whereas the V and J calls and clone size are those reported in that table. The sample includes roughly 67,000 clones, about 70% seen only once; the top ten take under 6%. This CDR3 spans 13 amino acids. Germline lookup yields CDR1 SQVTM and CDR2 ANQGSEA. Trimming took 5 bases from V and 7 from J; bases not matched to a gene: 6.

The J gene is TRBJ2-1, the V gene TRBV29-1; the match to TRBD2 covers 9 bases. Material for sequencing was memory CD4+ T cells from blood. The origin of this receptor is an adult in good health and CMV-seropositive. The CDR3 spells CSVHNSGRNEQFF. The CDR3 DNA reads as TGCAGCGTTCATAATAGCGGGAGAAATGAGCAGTTCTTC.